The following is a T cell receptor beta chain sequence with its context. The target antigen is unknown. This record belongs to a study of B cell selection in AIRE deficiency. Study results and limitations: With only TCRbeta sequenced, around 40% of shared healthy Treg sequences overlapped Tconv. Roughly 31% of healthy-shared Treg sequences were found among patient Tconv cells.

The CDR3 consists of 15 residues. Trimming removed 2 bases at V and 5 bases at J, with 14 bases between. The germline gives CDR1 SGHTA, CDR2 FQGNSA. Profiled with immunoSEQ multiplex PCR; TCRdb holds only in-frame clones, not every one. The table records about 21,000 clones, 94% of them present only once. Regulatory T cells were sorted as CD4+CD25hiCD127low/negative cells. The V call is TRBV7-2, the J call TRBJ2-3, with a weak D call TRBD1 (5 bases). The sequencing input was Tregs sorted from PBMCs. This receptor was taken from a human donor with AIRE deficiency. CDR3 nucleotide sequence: TGTGCCAGCAGCTTACAATGGGGCGCGGTAGATACGCAGTATTTT. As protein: CASSLQWGAVDTQYF.